This T cell receptor (beta chain) derives from a study of T-cell memory formation after mild COVID-19. The study's findings and limits: Among CD4+ contracting clones, most were CM and EM, and CD8+ ones EMRA. Clones from the second wave (peaking day 37) had unconfirmed SARS-CoV-2 specificity. Some responding clones appeared in pre-infection memory, suggesting cross-reactive memory joined. Clones shrinking from day 15 to 85 showed even CD4/CD8 mixes; later expanders tilted CD4+.

The CDR3 loop spans 18 amino acids. Per germline, CDR1 KGHSH and CDR2 LQKENI. V shed 8 bases, J shed 5 bases, and the junction held 17 bases outside the gene matches. TCRdb passed the 5' RACE reads through MiXCR, listing each CDR3 protein once. The table shows about half a million distinct CDR3 sequences, with roughly 18% occurring only once. Of note for this clonotype: What it binds is not known.

V gene TRBV18 combines with J gene TRBJ2-2; TRBD2 agrees at 10 bases. The source material was PBMCs or a T cell subset sorted from them (not recorded which). This sequence was found in an adult woman who had mild COVID-19 (a few samples of this study predate the infection). Cell type and time point are not known. The CDR3 here is CASAAIQREGLGTGELFF. In nucleotides, the CDR3 is TGTGCCAGCGCAGCCATCCAGCGGGAGGGCCTTGGAACCGGGGAGCTGTTTTTT.